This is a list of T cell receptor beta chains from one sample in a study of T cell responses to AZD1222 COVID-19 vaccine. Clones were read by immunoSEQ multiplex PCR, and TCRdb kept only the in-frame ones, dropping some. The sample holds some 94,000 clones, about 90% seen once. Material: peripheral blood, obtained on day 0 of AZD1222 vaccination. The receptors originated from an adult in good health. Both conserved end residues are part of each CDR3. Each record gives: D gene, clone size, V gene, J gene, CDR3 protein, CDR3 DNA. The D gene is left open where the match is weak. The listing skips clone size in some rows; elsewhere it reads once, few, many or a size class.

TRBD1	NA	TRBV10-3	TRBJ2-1	CAISESGTGHNEQFF	TGTGCCATCAGTGAGTCCGGGACAGGCCACAATGAGCAGTTCTTC
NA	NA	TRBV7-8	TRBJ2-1	CASSPTETYSYNEQFF	TGTGCCAGCAGCCCGACAGAGACCTATTCCTACAATGAGCAGTTCTTC
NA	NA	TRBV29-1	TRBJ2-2	CSVEGHNTGELFF	TGCAGCGTTGAGGGACATAACACCGGGGAGCTGTTTTTT
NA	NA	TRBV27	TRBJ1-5	CASSPLGGQGNQPQHF	TGTGCCAGCAGTCCCCTGGGAGGCCAGGGCAATCAGCCCCAGCATTTT
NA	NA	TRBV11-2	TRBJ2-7	CASSSQQGLTYEQYF	TGTGCCAGCAGCTCCCAACAGGGTCTAACTTACGAGCAGTACTTC
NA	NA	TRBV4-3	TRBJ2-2	CASSQRGGIGELFF	TGCGCCAGCAGCCAAAGGGGGGGTATCGGGGAGCTGTTTTTT
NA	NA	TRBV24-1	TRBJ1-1	CATSSRAGTEAFF	TGTGCCACCAGTTCACGGGCCGGGACTGAAGCTTTCTTT
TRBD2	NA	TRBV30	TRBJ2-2	CAWSRRGLGRTGELFF	TGTGCCTGGAGTCGACGTGGACTAGGTCGGACCGGGGAGCTGTTTTTT
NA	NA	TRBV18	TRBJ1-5	CASSPPSIGRNQPQHF	TGTGCCAGCTCACCCCCGTCCATAGGAAGGAATCAGCCCCAGCATTTT
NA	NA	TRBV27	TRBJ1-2	CASSAWVDGGYTF	TGTGCCAGCAGTGCATGGGTCGACGGAGGCTACACCTTC
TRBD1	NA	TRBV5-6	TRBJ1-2	CASSFDRDYIANYGYTF	TGTGCCAGCAGCTTCGACAGGGACTACATAGCTAACTATGGCTACACCTTC
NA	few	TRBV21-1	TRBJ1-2	CASSSRGETSYTF	TGTGCCAGCAGCTCTCGAGGGGAGACGAGCTACACCTTC
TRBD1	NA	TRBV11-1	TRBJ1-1	CASSGDRGGISTEAFF	TGTGCCAGCAGCGGAGACAGGGGTGGAATTTCAACTGAAGCTTTCTTT
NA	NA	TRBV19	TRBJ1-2	CASSGVSGAPSGYTF	TGTGCCAGTAGTGGAGTATCCGGGGCCCCCAGTGGCTACACCTTC
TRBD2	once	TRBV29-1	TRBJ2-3	CSVRLAGGPGDTQYF	TGCAGCGTTCGACTAGCGGGAGGGCCTGGAGATACGCAGTATTTT
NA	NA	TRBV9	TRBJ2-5	CASSQFGGQETQYF	TGTGCCAGCAGCCAATTCGGGGGACAAGAGACCCAGTACTTC
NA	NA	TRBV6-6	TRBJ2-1	CASSYSKAGGFEFF	TGTGCCAGCAGTTACTCGAAGGCAGGGGGGTTTGAGTTCTTC
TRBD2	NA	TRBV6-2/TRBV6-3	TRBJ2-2	CASSYGLADTGELFF	TGTGCCAGCAGTTACGGACTAGCGGACACCGGGGAGCTGTTTTTT
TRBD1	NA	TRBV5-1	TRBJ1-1	CASSQGASGDGTEAFF	TGTGCCAGCAGCCAGGGGGCCTCGGGGGATGGCACTGAAGCTTTCTTT
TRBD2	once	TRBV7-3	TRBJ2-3	CASSLQLLAGGMDTQYF	TGTGCCAGCAGCTTACAGTTACTAGCGGGGGGAATGGATACGCAGTATTTT
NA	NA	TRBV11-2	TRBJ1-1	CASSRRFEAFF	TGTGCCAGCAGCCGCCGTTTTGAAGCTTTCTTT
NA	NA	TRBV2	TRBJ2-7	CASRASYTYEQYF	TGTGCCAGCCGGGCAAGCTATACCTACGAGCAGTACTTC
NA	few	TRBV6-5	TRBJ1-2	CASKQQAIYGYTF	TGTGCCAGCAAGCAACAGGCGATCTATGGCTACACCTTC
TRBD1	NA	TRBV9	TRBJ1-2	CASSVVGQGSGYTF	TGTGCCAGCAGCGTAGTAGGACAGGGGAGCGGCTACACCTTC
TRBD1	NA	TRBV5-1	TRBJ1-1	CASSPGTVNTEAFF	TGCGCCAGCAGCCCCGGGACAGTGAACACTGAAGCTTTCTTT
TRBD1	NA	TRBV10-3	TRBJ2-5	CAISVGDSIQETQYF	TGTGCCATCAGTGTAGGGGACAGTATACAGGAGACCCAGTACTTC
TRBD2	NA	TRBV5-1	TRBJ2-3	CASSWGTSGRSGTDTQYF	TGTGCCAGCAGCTGGGGGACTAGCGGGAGAAGTGGTACAGATACGCAGTATTTT
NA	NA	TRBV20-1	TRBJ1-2	CSASGGGDGGYTF	TGCAGTGCTAGTGGGGGCGGAGATGGTGGCTACACCTTC
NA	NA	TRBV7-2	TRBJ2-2	CASSPAWDKNTGELFF	TGTGCCAGCAGCCCGGCTTGGGACAAAAACACCGGGGAGCTGTTTTTT
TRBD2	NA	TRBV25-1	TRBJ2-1	CASSEFGLAGRNEQFF	TGTGCCAGCAGTGAATTCGGACTAGCGGGACGGAATGAGCAGTTCTTC